The source of this TCR beta chain is a study of blood T cell repertoires in COVID-19. Clones were sequenced by immunoSEQ multiplex PCR, and TCRdb holds only the in-frame ones, with some missing. This sample carries 75,000 or so clones, approximately 80% of them seen once, and the ten largest clones take approximately 6.2%. The germline V gene has CDR1 ENHRY and CDR2 SYGVKD. Trimming cost V 10 bases and J 2 bases, with 11 bases left between them. The CDR3 runs 12 residues. This clone has more than one count but fewer than ten. The material sequenced was peripheral blood. The chain has TRBV10-3 and TRBJ1-1; unclear D gene. This receptor was identified in a man aged 55 to 69 with active or convalescent COVID-19. The DNA for the CDR3 is TGTGCCACCGGTGAGATAAACACTGAAGCTTTCTTT. It is translated as CATGEINTEAFF.